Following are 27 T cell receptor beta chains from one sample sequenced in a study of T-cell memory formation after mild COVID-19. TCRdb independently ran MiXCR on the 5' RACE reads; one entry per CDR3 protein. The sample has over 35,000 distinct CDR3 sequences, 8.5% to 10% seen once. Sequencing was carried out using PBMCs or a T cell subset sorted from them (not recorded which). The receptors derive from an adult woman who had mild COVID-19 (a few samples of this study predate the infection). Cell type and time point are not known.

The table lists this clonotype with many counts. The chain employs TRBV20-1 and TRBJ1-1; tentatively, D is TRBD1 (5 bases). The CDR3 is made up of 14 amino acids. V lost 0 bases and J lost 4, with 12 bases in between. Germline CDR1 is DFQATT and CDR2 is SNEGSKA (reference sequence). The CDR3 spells CSARDTGLVTEAFF. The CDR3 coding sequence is TGCAGTGCTAGAGATACGGGGCTGGTCACTGAAGCTTTCTTT.

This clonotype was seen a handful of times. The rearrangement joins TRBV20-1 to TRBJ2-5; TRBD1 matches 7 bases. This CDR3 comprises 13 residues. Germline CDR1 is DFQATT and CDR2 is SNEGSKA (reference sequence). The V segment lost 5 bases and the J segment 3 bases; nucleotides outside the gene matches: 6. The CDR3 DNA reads TGCAGTGCTCGATCGACAGGGAAAGAGACCCAGTACTTC. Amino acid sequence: CSARSTGKETQYF.

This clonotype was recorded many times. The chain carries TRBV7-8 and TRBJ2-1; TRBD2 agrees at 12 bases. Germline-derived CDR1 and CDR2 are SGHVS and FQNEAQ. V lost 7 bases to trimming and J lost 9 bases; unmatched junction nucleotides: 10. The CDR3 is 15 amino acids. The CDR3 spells CASKDLAGGPSEQFF. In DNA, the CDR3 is TGTGCCAGCAAGGATCTAGCGGGGGGGCCGAGTGAGCAGTTCTTC. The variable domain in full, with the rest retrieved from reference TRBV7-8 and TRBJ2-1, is GAGVSQSPRYKVAKRGQDVALRCDPISGHVSLFWYQQALGQGPEFLTYFQNEAQLDKSGLPSDRFFAERPEGSVSTLKIQRTQQEDSAVYLCASKDLAGGPSEQFFGPGTRLTVL.

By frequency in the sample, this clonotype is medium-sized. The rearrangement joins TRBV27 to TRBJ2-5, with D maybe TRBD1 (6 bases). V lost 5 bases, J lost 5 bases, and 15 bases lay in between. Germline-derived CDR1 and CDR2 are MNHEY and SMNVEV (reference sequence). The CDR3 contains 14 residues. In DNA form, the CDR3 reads TGTGCCAGCAGTGTCTACACTAGGGGGGAGACCCAGTACTTC. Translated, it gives CASSVYTRGETQYF.

The CDR3 sequence is CASSFGARDSKYQPQHF. The CDR3 bases are TGTGCCAGCAGTTTTGGGGCGAGGGACAGTAAGTATCAGCCCCAGCATTTT. The V gene is TRBV12-3 or TRBV12-4, the J gene TRBJ1-5; 7 bases are shared with TRBD1. The CDR3 length is 17 residues. Unmatched junction bases numbered 13, after V lost 3 bases and J lost 5 bases.

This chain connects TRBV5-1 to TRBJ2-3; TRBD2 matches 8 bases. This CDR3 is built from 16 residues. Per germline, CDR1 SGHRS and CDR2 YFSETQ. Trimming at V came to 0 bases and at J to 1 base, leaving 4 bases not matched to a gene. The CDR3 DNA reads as TGCGCCAGCAGCTTGGATGGGACTAGGGGCACAGATACGCAGTATTTT. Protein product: CASSLDGTRGTDTQYF.

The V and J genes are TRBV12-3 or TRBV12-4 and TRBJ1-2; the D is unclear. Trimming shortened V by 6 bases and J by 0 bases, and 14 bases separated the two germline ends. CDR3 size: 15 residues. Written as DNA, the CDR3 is TGTGCCAGCAGACGCTCGACGGTGGCTAACTATGGCTACACCTTC. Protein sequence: CASRRSTVANYGYTF.

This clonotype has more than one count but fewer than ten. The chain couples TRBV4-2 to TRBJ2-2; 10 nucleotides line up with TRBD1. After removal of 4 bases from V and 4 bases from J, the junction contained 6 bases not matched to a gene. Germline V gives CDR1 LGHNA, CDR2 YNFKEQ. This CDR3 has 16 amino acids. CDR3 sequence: CASSRRQGASTGELFF. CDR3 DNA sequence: TGTGCCAGCAGCCGAAGACAGGGGGCTTCCACCGGGGAGCTGTTTTTT.

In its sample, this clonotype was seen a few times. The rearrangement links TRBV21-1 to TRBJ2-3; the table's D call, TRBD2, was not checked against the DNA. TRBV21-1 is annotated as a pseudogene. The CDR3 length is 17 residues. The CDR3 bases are TGTGCCAGCAGCAAAGATCGCGCCGGAGGGGGCACAGATACGCAGTATTTT. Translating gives CASSKDRAGGGTDTQYF.

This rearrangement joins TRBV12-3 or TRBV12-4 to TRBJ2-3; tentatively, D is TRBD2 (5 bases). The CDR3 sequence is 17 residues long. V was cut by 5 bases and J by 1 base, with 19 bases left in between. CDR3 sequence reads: CASSPSSRALGTDTQYF. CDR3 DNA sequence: TGTGCCAGCAGTCCTTCTTCGCGGGCTTTAGGCACAGATACGCAGTATTTT.

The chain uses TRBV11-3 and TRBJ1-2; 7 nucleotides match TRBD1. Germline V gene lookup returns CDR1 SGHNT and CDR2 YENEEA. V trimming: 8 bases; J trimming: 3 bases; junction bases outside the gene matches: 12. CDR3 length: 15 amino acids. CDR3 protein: CASGTRAQGDYGYTF. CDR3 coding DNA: TGTGCCAGCGGGACCCGAGCGCAGGGGGACTATGGCTACACCTTC.

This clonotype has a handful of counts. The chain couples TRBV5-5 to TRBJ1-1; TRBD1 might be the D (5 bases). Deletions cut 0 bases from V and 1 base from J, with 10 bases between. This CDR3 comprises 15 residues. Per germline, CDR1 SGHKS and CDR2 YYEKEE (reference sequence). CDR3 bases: TGTGCCAGCAGCTTGGGTCCAGGGAGGAACACTGAAGCTTTCTTT. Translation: CASSLGPGRNTEAFF.

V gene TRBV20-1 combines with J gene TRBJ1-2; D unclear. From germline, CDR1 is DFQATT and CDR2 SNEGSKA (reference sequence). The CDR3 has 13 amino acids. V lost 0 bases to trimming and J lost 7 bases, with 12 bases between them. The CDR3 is CSARDGPGSGYTF. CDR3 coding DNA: TGCAGTGCTAGAGATGGTCCCGGATCTGGCTACACCTTC.

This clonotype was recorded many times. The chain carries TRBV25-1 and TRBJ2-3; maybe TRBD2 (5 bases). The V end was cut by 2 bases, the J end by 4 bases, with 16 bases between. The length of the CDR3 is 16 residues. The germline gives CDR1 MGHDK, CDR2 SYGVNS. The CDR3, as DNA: TGTGCCAGCAGTGAACGACGGGGTAAGGTGCCAGATACGCAGTATTTT. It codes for CASSERRGKVPDTQYF.

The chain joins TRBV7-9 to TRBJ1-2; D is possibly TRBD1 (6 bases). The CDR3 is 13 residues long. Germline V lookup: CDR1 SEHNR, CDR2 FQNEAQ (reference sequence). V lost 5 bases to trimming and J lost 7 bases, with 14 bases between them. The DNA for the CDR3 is TGTGCCAGCAGCCCCCCAGCGACAGGTGGCTACACCTTC. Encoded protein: CASSPPATGGYTF. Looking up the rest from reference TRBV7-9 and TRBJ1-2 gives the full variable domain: DTGVSQNPRHKITKRGQNVTFRCDPISEHNRLYWYRQTLGQGPEFLTYFQNEAQLEKSRLLSDRFSAERPKGSFSTLEIQRTEQGDSAMYLCASSPPATGGYTFGSGTRLTVV.

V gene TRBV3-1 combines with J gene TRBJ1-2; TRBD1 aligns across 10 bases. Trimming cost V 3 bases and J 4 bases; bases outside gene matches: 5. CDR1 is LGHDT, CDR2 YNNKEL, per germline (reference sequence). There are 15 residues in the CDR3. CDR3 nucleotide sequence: TGTGCCAGCAGCCATTCCCGGACAGGGGGCTATGGCTACACCTTC. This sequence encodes CASSHSRTGGYGYTF.

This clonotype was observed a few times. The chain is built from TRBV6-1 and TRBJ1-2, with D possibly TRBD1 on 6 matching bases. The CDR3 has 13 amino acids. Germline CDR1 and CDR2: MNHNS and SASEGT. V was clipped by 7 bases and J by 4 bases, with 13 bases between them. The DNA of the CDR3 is TGTGCCAGCAACCTAGACAGGACCTATGGCTACACCTTC. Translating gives CASNLDRTYGYTF.

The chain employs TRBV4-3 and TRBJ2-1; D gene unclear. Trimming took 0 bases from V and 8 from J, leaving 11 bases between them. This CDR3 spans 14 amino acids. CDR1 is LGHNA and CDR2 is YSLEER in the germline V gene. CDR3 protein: CASSQDQGRYEQFF. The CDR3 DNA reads TGCGCCAGCAGCCAAGATCAAGGAAGGTATGAGCAGTTCTTC.

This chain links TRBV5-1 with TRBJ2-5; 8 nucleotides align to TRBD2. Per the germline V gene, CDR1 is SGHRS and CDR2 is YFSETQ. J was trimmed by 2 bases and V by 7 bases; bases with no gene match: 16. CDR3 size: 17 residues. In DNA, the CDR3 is TGCGCCAGCCGCCAGACGATTAGCGGGGCGGTTCAAGAGACCCAGTACTTC. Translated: CASRQTISGAVQETQYF.

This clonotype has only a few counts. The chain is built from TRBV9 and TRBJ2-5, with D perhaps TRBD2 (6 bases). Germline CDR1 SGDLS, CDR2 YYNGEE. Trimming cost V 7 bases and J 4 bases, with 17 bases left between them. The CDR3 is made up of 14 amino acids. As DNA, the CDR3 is TGTGCCAGCTGCCGGGACTCCTGGGGAGAGACCCAGTACTTC. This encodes CASCRDSWGETQYF.

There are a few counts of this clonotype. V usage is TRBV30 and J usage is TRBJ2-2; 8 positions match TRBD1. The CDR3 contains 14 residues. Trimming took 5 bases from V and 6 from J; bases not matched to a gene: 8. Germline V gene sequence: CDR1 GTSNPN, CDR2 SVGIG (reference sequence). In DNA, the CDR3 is TGTGCCTGGCAACAGGGGGGATTAGCCGGGGAGCTGTTTTTT. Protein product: CAWQQGGLAGELFF. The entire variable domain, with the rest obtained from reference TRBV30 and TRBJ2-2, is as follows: SQTIHQWPATLVQPVGSPLSLECTVEGTSNPNLYWYRQAAGRGLQLLFYSVGIGQISSEVPQNLSASRPQDRQFILSSKKLLLSDSGFYLCAWQQGGLAGELFFGEGSRLTVL.

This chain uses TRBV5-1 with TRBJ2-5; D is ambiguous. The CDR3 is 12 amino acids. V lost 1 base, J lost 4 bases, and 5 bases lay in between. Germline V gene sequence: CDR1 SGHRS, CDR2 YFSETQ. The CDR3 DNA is TGCGCCAGCAGCTTGAGTTCAGAGACCCAGTACTTC. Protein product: CASSLSSETQYF.

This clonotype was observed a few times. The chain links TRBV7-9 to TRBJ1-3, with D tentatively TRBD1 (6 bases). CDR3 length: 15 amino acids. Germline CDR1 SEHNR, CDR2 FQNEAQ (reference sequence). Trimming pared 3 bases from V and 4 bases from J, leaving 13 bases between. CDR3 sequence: CASSFRTAMGNTIYF. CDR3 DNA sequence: TGTGCCAGCAGCTTCAGGACAGCCATGGGAAACACCATATATTTT.

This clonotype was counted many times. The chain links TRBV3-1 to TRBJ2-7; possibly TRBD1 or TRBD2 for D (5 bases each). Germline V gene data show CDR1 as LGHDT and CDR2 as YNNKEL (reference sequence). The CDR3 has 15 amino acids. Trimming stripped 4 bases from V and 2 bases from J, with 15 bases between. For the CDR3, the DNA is TGTGCCAGCAGCCGAGCCAGGGACCCCGCCTACGAGCAGTACTTC. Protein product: CASSRARDPAYEQYF.

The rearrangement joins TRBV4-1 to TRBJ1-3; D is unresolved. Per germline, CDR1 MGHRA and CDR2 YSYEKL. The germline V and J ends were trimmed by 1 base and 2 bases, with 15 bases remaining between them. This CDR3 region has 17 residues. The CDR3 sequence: CASSQGLAATPGNTIYF. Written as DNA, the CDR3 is TGCGCCAGCAGCCAAGGACTGGCAGCTACTCCTGGAAACACCATATATTTT.

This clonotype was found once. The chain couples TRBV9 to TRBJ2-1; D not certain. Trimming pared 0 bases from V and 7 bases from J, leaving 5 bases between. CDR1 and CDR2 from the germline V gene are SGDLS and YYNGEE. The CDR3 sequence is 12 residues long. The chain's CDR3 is CASSVVPNEQFF. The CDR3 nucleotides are TGTGCCAGCAGCGTAGTCCCTAATGAGCAGTTCTTC.

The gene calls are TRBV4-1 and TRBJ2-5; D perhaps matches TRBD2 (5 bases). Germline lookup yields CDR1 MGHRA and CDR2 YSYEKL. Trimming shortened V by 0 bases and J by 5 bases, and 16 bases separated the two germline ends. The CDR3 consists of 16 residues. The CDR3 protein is CASSQEVRASLETQYF. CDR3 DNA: TGCGCCAGCAGCCAAGAAGTCCGGGCTAGCTTGGAGACCCAGTACTTC.